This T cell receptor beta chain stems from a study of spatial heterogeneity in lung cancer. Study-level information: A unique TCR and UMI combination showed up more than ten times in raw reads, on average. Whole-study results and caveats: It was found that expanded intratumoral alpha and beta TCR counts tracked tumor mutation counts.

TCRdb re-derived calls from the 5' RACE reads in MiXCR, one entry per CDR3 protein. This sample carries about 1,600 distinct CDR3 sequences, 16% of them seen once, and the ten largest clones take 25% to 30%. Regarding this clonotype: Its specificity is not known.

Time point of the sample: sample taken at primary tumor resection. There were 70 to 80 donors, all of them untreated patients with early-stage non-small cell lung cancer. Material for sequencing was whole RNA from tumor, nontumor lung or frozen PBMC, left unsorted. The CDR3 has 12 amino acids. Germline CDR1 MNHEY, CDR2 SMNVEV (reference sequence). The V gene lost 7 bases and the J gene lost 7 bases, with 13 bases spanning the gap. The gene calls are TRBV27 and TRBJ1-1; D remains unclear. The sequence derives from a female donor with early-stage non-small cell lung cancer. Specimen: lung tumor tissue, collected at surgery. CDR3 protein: CASILHGGEAFF. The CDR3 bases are TGTGCCAGCATTCTTCATGGAGGTGAAGCTTTCTTT.